The 10 T cell receptor beta chains below come from one sample, sequenced in a study of T cells after yellow fever vaccination. TCRdb reprocessed the 5' RACE reads via MiXCR and lists one record per CDR3 protein. This repertoire shows 10,000 to 11,000 distinct CDR3 sequences, approximately 4.6% found once; its top ten account for 1.6%. The starting material was PBMCs, either bulk or a sorted T-cell subset (CD4+, CD8+, memory, or dextramer-sorted; not recorded which), obtained more than 13 days after the first yellow fever vaccination. These receptors all stem from a man aged 18-30 years who received the YFV17D yellow fever vaccine.

The table lists this clonotype with many counts. This chain connects TRBV2 to TRBJ1-1; perhaps TRBD1 as D (5 bases). The V end lost 10 bases, the J end lost 2 bases, and 11 bases lay between the germline ends. CDR1 is SNHLY and CDR2 is FYNNEI in the germline V gene. The CDR3 is made up of 12 amino acids. CDR3 in DNA: TGTGCCACCCGGGACGACAACACTGAAGCTTTCTTT. Amino acids: CATRDDNTEAFF.

This clonotype is medium-sized in the sample. V usage is TRBV13 and J usage is TRBJ2-7; perhaps TRBD2 as D (6 bases). Trimming shortened V by 4 bases and J by 0 bases, and 10 bases separated the two germline ends. The CDR3 length is 14 residues. The germline V gene encodes CDR1 PRHDT and CDR2 FYEKMQ (reference sequence). The CDR3 nucleotides are TGTGCCAGCAGCTCGGCGCGGGGCTCCTACGAGCAGTACGTC. Translation: CASSSARGSYEQYV.

This clonotype came up many times. CDR3 in amino acids: CASSLEAIGNSPLHF. DNA of the CDR3: TGCGCCAGCAGCTTGGAGGCGATAGGTAATTCACCCCTCCACTTT. The genes are TRBV5-1 and TRBJ1-6; D not certain. The CDR3 spans 15 residues. Trimming cost V 0 bases and J 6 bases, with 10 bases left between them. Germline V gene sequence: CDR1 SGHRS, CDR2 YFSETQ. The whole variable domain, filled in from reference TRBV5-1 and TRBJ1-6, reads KAGVTQTPRYLIKTRGQQVTLSCSPISGHRSVSWYQQTPGQGLQFLFEYFSETQRNKGNFPGRFSGRQFSNSRSEMNVSTLELGDSALYLCASSLEAIGNSPLHFGNGTRLTVT.

This clonotype appeared many times. The chain joins TRBV5-1 to TRBJ2-1; either TRBD1 or TRBD2 may fit D (5 bases each). V lost 0 bases and J lost 9, with 13 bases in between. The CDR3 length is 14 residues. The germline V gene encodes CDR1 SGHRS and CDR2 YFSETQ. The DNA for the CDR3 is TGCGCCAGCAGCTTGGCCGGGACCCCCTCTGAGCAGTTCTTC. It encodes CASSLAGTPSEQFF.

This clonotype was seen repeatedly, ten times or more. The chain links TRBV5-4 to TRBJ2-1; D possibly matches TRBD1 or TRBD2 (6 bases each). This CDR3 has 15 amino acids. CDR1 is SGHNT, CDR2 YYREEE, per germline (reference sequence). V gave up 0 bases and J gave up 4 bases, with 11 bases separating them. In nucleotides, the CDR3 is TGTGCCAGCAGCTTGGTCGGGGGCGGTTACAATGAGCAGTTCTTC. Translated, it gives CASSLVGGGYNEQFF.

The table lists this clonotype with many counts. This chain connects TRBV6-5 to TRBJ1-5, with D possibly TRBD1 on 5 matching bases. This CDR3 has 15 amino acids. V was clipped by 6 bases and J by 2 bases, with 14 bases between them. CDR1 is MNHEY, CDR2 SVGAGI, per germline. The CDR3 DNA sequence: TGTGCCAGCAGCCAGTCGGGGGGAGGCAATCAGCCCCAGCATTTT. Translated: CASSQSGGGNQPQHF.

This clonotype rates as medium-sized. J is TRBJ2-3 and V is TRBV11-2; a weak D match, TRBD2 (7 bases). The germline V gene encodes CDR1 SGHAT and CDR2 FQNNGV. The V gene lost 1 base and the J gene lost 4 bases, with 12 bases spanning the gap. This CDR3 comprises 15 residues. CDR3 residues: CASSLVRGASDTQYF. For the CDR3, the DNA is TGTGCCAGCAGCTTAGTCCGGGGGGCGTCAGATACGCAGTATTTT. Combining the CDR3 with reference TRBV11-2 and TRBJ2-3 gives the whole variable domain EAGVAQSPRYKIIEKRQSVAFWCNPISGHATLYWYQQILGQGPKLLIQFQNNGVVDDSQLPKDRFSAERLKGVDSTLKIQPAKLEDSAVYLCASSLVRGASDTQYFGPGTRLTVL.

This clonotype is categorized as medium-sized. V and J are TRBV6-5 and TRBJ1-1; maybe TRBD1 (5 bases). Trimming removed 2 bases at V and 4 bases at J, with 11 bases between. CDR1 is MNHEY and CDR2 is SVGAGI in the germline V gene. The length of the CDR3 is 14 residues. CDR3 sequence reads: CASSYLAGGTEAFF. CDR3 in DNA: TGTGCCAGCAGTTACCTGGCGGGGGGCACTGAAGCTTTCTTT.

This clonotype is termed medium-sized. The rearrangement joins TRBV3-1 to TRBJ2-5, with 15 bases aligning to TRBD2. Germline V CDR1 and CDR2: LGHDT, YNNKEL (reference sequence). The CDR3 has 16 residues. The ends lost 4 bases at V and 3 bases at J; junction bases unmatched: 3. CDR3 loop: CASSPWTSGGEETQYF. As DNA, the CDR3 is TGTGCCAGCAGCCCTTGGACTAGCGGGGGGGAAGAGACCCAGTACTTC.

This clonotype was counted at least ten times. V gene TRBV11-2 combines with J gene TRBJ1-5; D may be TRBD1 (5 bases). Looked up from germline, CDR1 is SGHAT and CDR2 is FQNNGV. V lost 4 bases and J 4 bases, leaving 14 bases between the germline ends. The CDR3 consists of 15 residues. The CDR3 spells CASSSGGGRNQPQHF. CDR3 sequence (DNA): TGTGCCAGCAGCTCGGGGGGGGGAAGGAATCAGCCCCAGCATTTT.